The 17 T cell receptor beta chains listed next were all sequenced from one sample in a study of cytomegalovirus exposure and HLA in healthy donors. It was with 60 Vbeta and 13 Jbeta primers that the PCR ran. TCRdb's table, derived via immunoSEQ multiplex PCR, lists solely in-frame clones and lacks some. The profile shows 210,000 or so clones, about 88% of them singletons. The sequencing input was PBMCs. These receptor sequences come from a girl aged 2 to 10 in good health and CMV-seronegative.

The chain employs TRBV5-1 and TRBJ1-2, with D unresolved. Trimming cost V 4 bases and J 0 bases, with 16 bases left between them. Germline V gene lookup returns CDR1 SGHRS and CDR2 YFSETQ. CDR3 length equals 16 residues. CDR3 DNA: TGCGCCAGCAGCGTTACGCCAGGTGTGGCTAACTATGGCTACACCTTC. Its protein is CASSVTPGVANYGYTF.

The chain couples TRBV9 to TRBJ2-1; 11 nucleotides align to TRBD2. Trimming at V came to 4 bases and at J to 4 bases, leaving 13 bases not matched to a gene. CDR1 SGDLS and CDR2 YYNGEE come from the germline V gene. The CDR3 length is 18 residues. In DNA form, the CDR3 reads TGTGCCAGCAGCCCTCCGGGCTTACTAGCGGGAGTTTACAATGAGCAGTTCTTC. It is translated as CASSPPGLLAGVYNEQFF. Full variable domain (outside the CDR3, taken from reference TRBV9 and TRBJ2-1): DSGVTQTPKHLITATGQRVTLRCSPRSGDLSVYWYQQSLDQGLQFLIQYYNGEERAKGNILERFSAQQFPDLHSELNLSSLELGDSALYFCASSPPGLLAGVYNEQFFGPGTRLTVL.

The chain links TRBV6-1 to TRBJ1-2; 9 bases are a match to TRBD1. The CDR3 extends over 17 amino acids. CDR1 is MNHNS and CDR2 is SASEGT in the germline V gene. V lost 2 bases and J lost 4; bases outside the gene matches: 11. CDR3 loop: CASSERQYRGPFYGYTF. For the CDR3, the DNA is TGTGCCAGCAGTGAAAGACAATACAGGGGGCCCTTCTATGGCTACACCTTC.

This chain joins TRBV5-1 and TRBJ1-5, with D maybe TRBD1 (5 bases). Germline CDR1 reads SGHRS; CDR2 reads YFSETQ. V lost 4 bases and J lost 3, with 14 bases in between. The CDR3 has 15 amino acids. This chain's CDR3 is CASSPLGGLNQPQHF. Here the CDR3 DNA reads TGCGCCAGCAGCCCTCTCGGGGGACTCAATCAGCCCCAGCATTTT.

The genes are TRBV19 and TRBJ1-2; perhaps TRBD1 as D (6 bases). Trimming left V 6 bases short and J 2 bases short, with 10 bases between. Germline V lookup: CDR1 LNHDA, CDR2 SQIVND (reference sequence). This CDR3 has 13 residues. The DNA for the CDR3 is TGTGCCAGTAGCCAGGGGCCCAACTATGGCTACACCTTC. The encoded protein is CASSQGPNYGYTF.

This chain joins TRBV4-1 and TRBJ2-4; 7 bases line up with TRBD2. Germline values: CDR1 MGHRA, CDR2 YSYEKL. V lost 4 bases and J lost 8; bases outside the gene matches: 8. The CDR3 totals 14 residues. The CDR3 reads CASSPGGGGDIQYF. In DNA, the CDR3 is TGCGCCAGCAGCCCGGGGGGAGGTGGAGACATTCAGTACTTC.

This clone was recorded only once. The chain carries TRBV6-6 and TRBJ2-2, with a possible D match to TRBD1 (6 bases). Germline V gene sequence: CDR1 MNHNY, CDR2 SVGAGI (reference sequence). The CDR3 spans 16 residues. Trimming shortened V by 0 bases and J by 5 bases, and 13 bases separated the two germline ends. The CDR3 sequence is CASSYSKGDGTGELFF. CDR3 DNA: TGTGCCAGCAGTTACTCGAAGGGGGATGGGACCGGGGAGCTGTTTTTT.

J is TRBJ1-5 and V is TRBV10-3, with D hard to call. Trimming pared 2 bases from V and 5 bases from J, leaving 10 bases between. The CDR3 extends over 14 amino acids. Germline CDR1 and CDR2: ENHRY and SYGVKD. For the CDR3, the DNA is TGTGCCATCAGTGAGCTGGACGGGGATCAGCCCCAGCATTTT. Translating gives CAISELDGDQPQHF.

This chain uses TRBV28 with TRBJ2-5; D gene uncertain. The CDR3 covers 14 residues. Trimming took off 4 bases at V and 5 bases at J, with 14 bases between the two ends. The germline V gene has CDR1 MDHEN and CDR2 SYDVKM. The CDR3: CASSYAPVRETQYF. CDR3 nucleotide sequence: TGTGCCAGCAGTTATGCTCCGGTGAGGGAGACCCAGTACTTC.

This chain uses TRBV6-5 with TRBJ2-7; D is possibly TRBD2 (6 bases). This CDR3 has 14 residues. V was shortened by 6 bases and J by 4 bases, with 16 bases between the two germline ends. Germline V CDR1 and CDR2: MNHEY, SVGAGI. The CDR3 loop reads CASRSREPPYEQYF. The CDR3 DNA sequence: TGTGCCAGCAGATCCCGGGAGCCACCTTACGAGCAGTACTTC.

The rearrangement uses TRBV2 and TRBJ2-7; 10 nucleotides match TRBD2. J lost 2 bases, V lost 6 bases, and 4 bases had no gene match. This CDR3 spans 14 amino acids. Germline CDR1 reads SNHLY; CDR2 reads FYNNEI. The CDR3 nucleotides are TGTGCCAGCAGCGGACTAGCGGAGCCCTACGAGCAGTACTTC. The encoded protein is CASSGLAEPYEQYF.

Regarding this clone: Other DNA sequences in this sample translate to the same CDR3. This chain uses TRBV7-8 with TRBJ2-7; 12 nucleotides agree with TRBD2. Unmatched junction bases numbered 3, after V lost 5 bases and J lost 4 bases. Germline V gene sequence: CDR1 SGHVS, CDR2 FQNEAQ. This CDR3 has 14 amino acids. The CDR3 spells CASSSTSGRYEQYF. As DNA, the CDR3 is TGTGCCAGCAGCAGCACTAGCGGGAGGTACGAGCAGTACTTC.

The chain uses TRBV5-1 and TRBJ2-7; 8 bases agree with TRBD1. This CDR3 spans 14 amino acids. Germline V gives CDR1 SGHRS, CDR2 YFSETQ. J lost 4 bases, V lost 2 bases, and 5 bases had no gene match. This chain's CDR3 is CASSFRQGSYEQYF. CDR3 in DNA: TGCGCCAGCAGCTTCAGACAGGGGAGTTACGAGCAGTACTTC.

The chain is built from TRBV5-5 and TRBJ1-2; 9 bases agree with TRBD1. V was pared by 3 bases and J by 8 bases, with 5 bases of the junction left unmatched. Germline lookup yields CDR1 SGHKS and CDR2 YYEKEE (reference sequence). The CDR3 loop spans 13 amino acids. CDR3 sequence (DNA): TGTGCCAGCAGCTGGGACAGGGTAGGAGGCTACACCTTC. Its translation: CASSWDRVGGYTF.

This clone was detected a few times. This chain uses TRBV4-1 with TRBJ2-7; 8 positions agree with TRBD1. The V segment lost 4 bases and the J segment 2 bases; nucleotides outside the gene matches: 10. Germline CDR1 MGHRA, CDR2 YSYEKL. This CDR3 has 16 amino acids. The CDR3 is CASSPGLRGRTYEQYF. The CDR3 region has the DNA TGCGCCAGCAGCCCCGGACTCAGGGGGCGCACCTACGAGCAGTACTTC.

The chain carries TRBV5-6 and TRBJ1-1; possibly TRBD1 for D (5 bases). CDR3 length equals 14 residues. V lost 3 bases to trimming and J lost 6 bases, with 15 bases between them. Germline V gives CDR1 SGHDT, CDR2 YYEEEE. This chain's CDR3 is CASSSPGGTPEAFF. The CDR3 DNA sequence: TGTGCCAGCAGCTCCCCGGGGGGGACTCCTGAAGCTTTCTTT.

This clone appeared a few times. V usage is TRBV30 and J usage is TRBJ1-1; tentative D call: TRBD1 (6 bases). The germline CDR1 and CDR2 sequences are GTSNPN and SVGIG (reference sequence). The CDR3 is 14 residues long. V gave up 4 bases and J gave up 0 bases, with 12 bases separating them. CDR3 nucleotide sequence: TGTGCCTGGATTGGGACACCCCTGAACACTGAAGCTTTCTTT. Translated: CAWIGTPLNTEAFF. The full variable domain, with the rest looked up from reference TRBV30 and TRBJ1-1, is SQTIHQWPATLVQPVGSPLSLECTVEGTSNPNLYWYRQAAGRGLQLLFYSVGIGQISSEVPQNLSASRPQDRQFILSSKKLLLSDSGFYLCAWIGTPLNTEAFFGQGTRLTVV.